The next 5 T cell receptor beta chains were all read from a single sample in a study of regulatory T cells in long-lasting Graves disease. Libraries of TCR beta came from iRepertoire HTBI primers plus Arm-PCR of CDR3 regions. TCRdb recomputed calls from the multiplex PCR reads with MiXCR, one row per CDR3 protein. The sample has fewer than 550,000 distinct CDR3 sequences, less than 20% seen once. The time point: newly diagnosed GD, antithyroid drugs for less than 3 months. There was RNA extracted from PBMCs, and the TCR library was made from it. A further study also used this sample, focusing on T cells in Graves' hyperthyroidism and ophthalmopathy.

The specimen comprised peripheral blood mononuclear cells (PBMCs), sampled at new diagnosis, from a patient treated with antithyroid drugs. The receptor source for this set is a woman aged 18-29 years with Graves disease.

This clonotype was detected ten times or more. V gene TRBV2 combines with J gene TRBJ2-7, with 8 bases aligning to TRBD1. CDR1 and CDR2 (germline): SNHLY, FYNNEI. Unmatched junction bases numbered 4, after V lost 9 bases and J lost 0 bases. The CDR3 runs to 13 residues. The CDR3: CARTDRDSYEQYF. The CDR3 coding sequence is TGTGCCAGGACGGACAGGGACTCCTACGAGCAGTACTTC.

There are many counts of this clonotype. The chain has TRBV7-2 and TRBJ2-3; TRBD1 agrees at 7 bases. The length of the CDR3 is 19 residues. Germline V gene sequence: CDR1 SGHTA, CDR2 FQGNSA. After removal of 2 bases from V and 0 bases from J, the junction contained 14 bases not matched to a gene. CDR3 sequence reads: CASSLPPHYRGRSTDTQYF. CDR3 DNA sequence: TGTGCCAGCAGCTTACCTCCCCATTACAGGGGAAGGAGCACAGATACGCAGTATTTT. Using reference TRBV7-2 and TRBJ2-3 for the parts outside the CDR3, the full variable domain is GAGVSQSPSNKVTEKGKDVELRCDPISGHTALYWYRQSLGQGLEFLIYFQGNSAPDKSGLPSDRFSAERTGGSVSTLTIQRTQQEDSAVYLCASSLPPHYRGRSTDTQYFGPGTRLTVL.

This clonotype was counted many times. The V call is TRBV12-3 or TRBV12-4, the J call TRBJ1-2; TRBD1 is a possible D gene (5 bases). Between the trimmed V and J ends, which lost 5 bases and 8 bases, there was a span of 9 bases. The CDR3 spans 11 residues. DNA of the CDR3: TGTGCCAGCAGTCAGGGAGGGGGCTACACCTTC. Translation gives CASSQGGGYTF.

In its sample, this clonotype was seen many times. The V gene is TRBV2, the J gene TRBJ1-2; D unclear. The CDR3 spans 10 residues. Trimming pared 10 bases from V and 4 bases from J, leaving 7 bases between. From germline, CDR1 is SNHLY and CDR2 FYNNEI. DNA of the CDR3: TGTGCCATCGTTGGCTATGGCTACACCTTC. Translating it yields CAIVGYGYTF.

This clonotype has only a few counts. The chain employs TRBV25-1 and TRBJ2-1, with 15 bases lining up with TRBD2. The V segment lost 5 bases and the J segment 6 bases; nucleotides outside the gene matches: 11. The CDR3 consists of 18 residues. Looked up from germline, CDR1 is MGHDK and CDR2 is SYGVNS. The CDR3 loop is CASSQIRGLAGGINEQFF. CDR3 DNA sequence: TGTGCCAGCAGTCAGATCCGTGGACTAGCGGGAGGGATCAATGAGCAGTTCTTC.